The 32 T cell receptor beta chains below were found in one sample sequenced in a study of blood T cell repertoires in COVID-19. The assay was immunoSEQ multiplex PCR, and TCRdb's table has in-frame clones only and misses some. This table has approximately 150,000 clones, about 90% appearing once. The sample taken for sequencing was peripheral blood. These receptors all come from a woman in her sixties with active or convalescent COVID-19.

This sequence joins TRBV7-8 and TRBJ2-3; tentative D call: TRBD2 (6 bases). V was trimmed by 5 bases and J by 0 bases, leaving 12 bases between them. The germline V gene has CDR1 SGHVS and CDR2 FQNEAQ. The CDR3 is 15 amino acids. DNA for the CDR3: TGTGCCAGCAGCATAGTGGGACTGAGCACAGATACGCAGTATTTT. Translation: CASSIVGLSTDTQYF.

This clone showed up just a few times. The J gene is TRBJ1-4, the V gene TRBV5-1; 9 nucleotides line up with TRBD1. With 4 bases clipped from V and 7 bases from J, the junction kept 5 bases outside the gene matches. Germline assignment: CDR1 SGHRS and CDR2 YFSETQ. There are 14 residues in the CDR3. The CDR3 region is CASSPGQGTEKLFF. The CDR3 nucleotides read TGCGCCAGCAGCCCGGGACAGGGAACTGAAAAACTGTTTTTT.

The rearrangement joins TRBV4-1 to TRBJ1-4; D perhaps matches TRBD1 (6 bases). This CDR3 is 15 amino acids long. Trimming removed 4 bases from V and 2 bases from J, with 11 bases in between. Germline-derived CDR1 and CDR2 are MGHRA and YSYEKL. The DNA of the CDR3 is TGCGCCAGCAGCCTTCAGGGGTCTACTAATGAAAAACTGTTTTTT. Protein: CASSLQGSTNEKLFF.

The sample holds a few counts of this clone. The J gene is TRBJ1-1, the V gene TRBV5-1; 7 bases line up with TRBD1. The CDR3 length is 15 residues. The J segment lost 4 bases and the V segment lost 2 bases, leaving 8 bases of the junction unmatched. Germline values: CDR1 SGHRS, CDR2 YFSETQ. The CDR3 DNA reads as TGCGCCAGCAGCTTATTAGGGGGCTTGAGCACTGAAGCTTTCTTT. Translating it yields CASSLLGGLSTEAFF.

The gene calls are TRBV5-6 and TRBJ1-1; D is possibly TRBD1 (5 bases). The CDR3 consists of 17 residues. The germline CDR1 and CDR2 sequences are SGHDT and YYEEEE. Trimming left V 5 bases short and J 1 base short, with 21 bases between. The CDR3 spells CASREAGSHLWNTEAFF. CDR3 coding DNA: TGTGCCAGCAGAGAGGCAGGGTCCCACTTATGGAACACTGAAGCTTTCTTT.

The V call is TRBV20-1, the J call TRBJ1-3; no reliable D call. Trimming pared 3 bases from V and 8 bases from J, leaving 14 bases between. The CDR3 sequence is 13 residues long. CDR1 and CDR2 (germline): DFQATT, SNEGSKA (reference sequence). In DNA, the CDR3 is TGCAGTGCTAGTCGGGTTCCCGGGGACACCATATATTTT. It is translated as CSASRVPGDTIYF.

The chain recombines TRBV7-2 with TRBJ2-2; TRBD2 is a possible D gene (6 bases). Trimming removed 2 bases at V and 1 base at J, with 14 bases between. Germline V gene data show CDR1 as SGHTA and CDR2 as FQGNSA. This CDR3 has 17 residues. The CDR3 is CASSLFSGDLNTGELFF. CDR3 DNA: TGTGCCAGCAGCTTATTCTCGGGAGACCTGAACACCGGGGAGCTGTTTTTT.

J is TRBJ1-2 and V is TRBV10-3; 9 bases are shared with TRBD1. There are 13 residues in the CDR3. Looked up from germline, CDR1 is ENHRY and CDR2 is SYGVKD. J lost 6 bases, V lost 7 bases, and 6 bases had no gene match. The CDR3 loop reads CAIIGQGRDGYTF. In DNA form, the CDR3 reads TGTGCCATCATTGGACAGGGGAGGGATGGCTACACCTTC.

The CDR3 coding sequence is TGTGCCAGCAGCTTAGGTGCGGCAGGGGGCGGGTACGAGCAGTACTTC. Its translation is CASSLGAAGGGYEQYF. V usage is TRBV7-2 and J usage is TRBJ2-7; TRBD1 matches 8 bases. The ends lost 1 base at V and 4 bases at J; junction bases unmatched: 9. The CDR3 is made up of 16 amino acids. Per germline, CDR1 SGHTA and CDR2 FQGNSA.

The chain employs TRBV7-9 and TRBJ1-4; TRBD1 is a possible D gene (6 bases). The CDR3 extends over 14 amino acids. Germline CDR1 SEHNR, CDR2 FQNEAQ (reference sequence). V lost 5 bases to trimming and J lost 5 bases, with 12 bases between them. CDR3 nucleotide sequence: TGTGCCAGCAGCGGATCACAGGGAAATGAAAAACTGTTTTTT. It specifies CASSGSQGNEKLFF.

The chain uses TRBV19 and TRBJ2-7; 8 bases agree with TRBD1. The V gene's germline CDR1 is LNHDA and CDR2 SQIVND (reference sequence). J was trimmed by 3 bases and V by 10 bases; bases with no gene match: 5. CDR3 length equals 12 residues. The DNA for the CDR3 is TGTGCCACCGGACAGGGTTTCTACGAGCAGTACTTC. This translates into CATGQGFYEQYF.

DNA of the CDR3: TGTGCCAGCAGTTTCTTCGGACTAGCCACGTCCGGGGAGCTGTTTTTT. It is translated as CASSFFGLATSGELFF. The chain uses TRBV27 and TRBJ2-2; TRBD2 aligns across 8 bases. Trimming cost V 3 bases and J 6 bases; bases outside gene matches: 9. The CDR3 spans 16 residues. The germline CDR1 and CDR2 sequences are MNHEY and SMNVEV (reference sequence).

V usage is TRBV2 and J usage is TRBJ2-2; D is unresolved. The germline V gene has CDR1 SNHLY and CDR2 FYNNEI. The length of the CDR3 is 11 residues. The V end was cut by 7 bases, the J end by 6 bases, with 6 bases between. For the CDR3, the DNA is TGTGCCAGCACCCGGTCCGGGGAGCTGTTTTTT. Amino acids: CASTRSGELFF.

V usage is TRBV29-1 and J usage is TRBJ1-6; TRBD1 is a possible D gene (5 bases). With 4 bases removed from V and 3 bases from J, the gap between germline ends came to 7 bases. The CDR3 contains 13 residues. Germline V lookup: CDR1 SQVTM, CDR2 ANQGSEA. CDR3 region: CSVVGGYNSPLHF. CDR3 nucleotides: TGCAGCGTTGTGGGGGGCTATAATTCACCCCTCCACTTT.

The rearrangement links TRBV3-1 (or the pseudogene TRBV3-2) to TRBJ2-4, with D tentatively TRBD1 (6 bases). Germline assignment: CDR1 LGHDT and CDR2 YNNKEL (reference sequence). Trimming took off 2 bases at V and 13 bases at J, with 18 bases between the two ends. This CDR3 spans 14 amino acids. For the CDR3, the DNA is TGTGCCAGCAGCCAATCCAGCGGACAGATGTCCCAGTACTTC. This sequence encodes CASSQSSGQMSQYF.

This clone occurred once. DNA of the CDR3: TGTGCCAGCAGCTTGGCGGGGACAGAGGTTGGAGGCTACACCTTC. This translates into CASSLAGTEVGGYTF. The genes are TRBV5-4 and TRBJ1-2; the match to TRBD1 covers 7 bases. Unmatched junction bases numbered 10, after V lost 0 bases and J lost 8 bases. Germline assignment: CDR1 SGHNT and CDR2 YYREEE (reference sequence). This CDR3 spans 15 amino acids.

The genes are TRBV19 and TRBJ1-5; TRBD1 agrees at 7 bases. Unmatched junction bases numbered 4, after V lost 3 bases and J lost 5 bases. CDR3 length: 14 residues. Germline assignment: CDR1 LNHDA and CDR2 SQIVND (reference sequence). CDR3 DNA: TGTGCCAGTAGTATGGTTCAGGGGGATCAGCCCCAGCATTTT. Its translation is CASSMVQGDQPQHF.

The chain is built from TRBV7-9 and TRBJ1-1, with a possible D match to TRBD1 (6 bases). V shed 2 bases and J shed 1 base, with 11 bases lying between them. The CDR3 covers 15 residues. Germline CDR1 reads SEHNR; CDR2 reads FQNEAQ (reference sequence). DNA of the CDR3: TGTGCCAGCAGCTTAAAAGGGGGAAAGAACACTGAAGCTTTCTTT. This codes for CASSLKGGKNTEAFF.

The chain couples TRBV5-6 to TRBJ1-6; TRBD1 is a possible D gene (6 bases). The CDR3 consists of 17 residues. Trimming left V 4 bases short and J 0 bases short, with 14 bases between. Per the germline V gene, CDR1 is SGHDT and CDR2 is YYEEEE. As DNA, the CDR3 is TGTGCCAGCAGCGGGGGGGACAAAAGCTCCTATAATTCACCCCTCCACTTT. It yields the protein CASSGGDKSSYNSPLHF.

The chain combines TRBV5-5 with TRBJ2-5; 15 nucleotides line up with TRBD2. Germline assignment: CDR1 SGHKS and CDR2 YYEKEE (reference sequence). V lost 0 bases to trimming and J lost 2 bases; unmatched junction nucleotides: 2. The CDR3 extends over 17 amino acids. CDR3 in amino acids: CASSLGGTSGGQETQYF. As DNA, the CDR3 is TGTGCCAGCAGCTTGGGTGGGACTAGCGGGGGGCAAGAGACCCAGTACTTC.

V and J are TRBV7-2 and TRBJ1-2; D is unresolved. The CDR3 is 16 amino acids. Germline loops: CDR1 SGHTA, CDR2 FQGNSA. V was cut by 1 base and J by 2 bases, with 14 bases left in between. The CDR3 DNA reads as TGTGCCAGCAGCTTAGAACCTTCTCAGGCGAACTATGGCTACACCTTC. Translation: CASSLEPSQANYGYTF. Using reference TRBV7-2 and TRBJ1-2 for the parts outside the CDR3, the full variable domain is GAGVSQSPSNKVTEKGKDVELRCDPISGHTALYWYRQSLGQGLEFLIYFQGNSAPDKSGLPSDRFSAERTGGSVSTLTIQRTQQEDSAVYLCASSLEPSQANYGYTFGSGTRLTVV.

This sequence joins TRBV19 and TRBJ2-3, with D unresolved. The germline V and J ends were trimmed by 5 bases and 0 bases, with 12 bases remaining between them. This CDR3 contains 15 residues. Germline CDR1 LNHDA, CDR2 SQIVND (reference sequence). CDR3 amino acids: CASSGRLSSTDTQYF. CDR3 coding DNA: TGTGCCAGTAGTGGCCGACTCTCAAGCACAGATACGCAGTATTTT. Full variable domain (rest looked up from reference TRBV19 and TRBJ2-3): DGGITQSPKYLFRKEGQNVTLSCEQNLNHDAMYWYRQDPGQGLRLIYYSQIVNDFQKGDIAEGYSVSREKKESFPLTVTSAQKNPTAFYLCASSGRLSSTDTQYFGPGTRLTVL.

This rearrangement joins TRBV6-5 to TRBJ2-1, with D possibly matching TRBD1 (6 bases). This CDR3 comprises 14 residues. Germline loops: CDR1 MNHEY, CDR2 SVGAGI. Trimming removed 0 bases at V and 4 bases at J, with 7 bases between. CDR3 coding DNA: TGTGCCAGCAGTTACTCGGACAGATACAATGAGCAGTTCTTC. Its protein product is CASSYSDRYNEQFF.

The chain joins TRBV5-8 to TRBJ2-3, with TRBD1 matching 10 bases. Germline lookup yields CDR1 SGHTS and CDR2 YDEGEE. V was pared by 4 bases and J by 2 bases, with 7 bases of the junction left unmatched. The CDR3 covers 16 residues. CDR3 loop: CASSAGQGKITDTQYF. In DNA, the CDR3 is TGTGCCAGCAGCGCGGGACAGGGGAAGATCACAGATACGCAGTATTTT.

The gene calls are TRBV12-3 or TRBV12-4 and TRBJ1-6; D is uncertain. The ends were cut back, 6 bases at V and 8 bases at J, with 11 bases in the middle. This CDR3 spans 13 amino acids. The DNA for the CDR3 is TGTGCCAGCAGCCTCCTACGGGATTCACCCCTCCACTTT. As protein: CASSLLRDSPLHF.

Concerning this clone: Other DNA sequences within the sample encode an identical CDR3. The chain is built from TRBV3-1 (or the pseudogene TRBV3-2) and TRBJ2-3, with TRBD2 matching 12 bases. The V segment lost 1 base and the J segment 3 bases; nucleotides outside the gene matches: 2. CDR1 and CDR2 from the germline V gene are LGHDT and YNNKEL (reference sequence). This CDR3 is 16 amino acids long. Written as DNA, the CDR3 is TGTGCCAGCAGCCAAGCTAGCGGGGGGGCAACAGATACGCAGTATTTT. Protein: CASSQASGGATDTQYF.

V is TRBV11-2 and J is TRBJ1-2, with D perhaps TRBD1 (6 bases). V lost 5 bases and J 5 bases, leaving 24 bases between the germline ends. Germline V gene sequence: CDR1 SGHAT, CDR2 FQNNGV. The CDR3 length is 17 residues. As DNA, the CDR3 is TGTGCCAGCAGCCCTCACAGGGTTCCCGAGTTCGGATATGGCTACACCTTC. Its protein is CASSPHRVPEFGYGYTF.

This clone was seen a handful of times. The chain uses TRBV2 and TRBJ1-1; tentative D call: TRBD1 (5 bases). V gave up 6 bases and J gave up 4 bases, with 12 bases separating them. The V gene's germline CDR1 is SNHLY and CDR2 FYNNEI. The CDR3 consists of 13 residues. Here the CDR3 DNA reads TGTGCCAGCAGACAAGGGGTCGGCACTGAAGCTTTCTTT. Protein product: CASRQGVGTEAFF.

The chain couples TRBV9 to TRBJ2-1, with D perhaps TRBD2 (6 bases). V was clipped by 5 bases and J by 9 bases, with 15 bases between them. The CDR3 spans 13 residues. The germline CDR1 and CDR2 sequences are SGDLS and YYNGEE. The CDR3 sequence: CASRVGLSGEQFF. The DNA for the CDR3 is TGTGCCAGCAGAGTGGGACTTAGCGGTGAGCAGTTCTTC.

V and J are TRBV25-1 and TRBJ2-3; 8 bases are shared with TRBD2. V lost 7 bases, J lost 2 bases, and 11 bases stayed unmatched. The CDR3 covers 16 residues. Germline V gene lookup returns CDR1 MGHDK and CDR2 SYGVNS. CDR3: CASIRERGRSTDTQYF. The DNA for the CDR3 is TGTGCCAGCATAAGGGAGCGGGGGAGATCCACAGATACGCAGTATTTT.

The CDR3 DNA follows: TGTGCCAGCAGCTCGTGGGACAGCAATGATAATTCACCCCTCCACTTT. Protein: CASSSWDSNDNSPLHF. The gene calls are TRBV21-1 and TRBJ1-6; no check of the table's D call, TRBD1, against the DNA was made. TRBV21-1 is a pseudogene locus. The CDR3 has 16 residues.

The V gene is TRBV5-8, the J gene TRBJ1-1, with D perhaps matching TRBD1 (6 bases). CDR3 length: 15 amino acids. Trimming shortened V by 0 bases and J by 0 bases, and 9 bases separated the two germline ends. Germline V gene lookup returns CDR1 SGHTS and CDR2 YDEGEE. The CDR3, as DNA: TGTGCCAGCAGCTTGGGGACAGCGGTGAACACTGAAGCTTTCTTT. Protein: CASSLGTAVNTEAFF.